Each of the 18 T cell receptor beta chains below was sequenced from the same sample in a study of blood T cells in healthy people across ages. A second PCR of 7 to 11 cycles used a sample-barcoded 5' primer and a J-beta primer mix. TCRdb re-analysed the 5' RACE reads in MiXCR, keeping a single row per CDR3 protein. The sample holds 450,000 to 700,000 distinct CDR3 sequences, roughly 29% seen once. Material for sequencing was blood. These receptors all stem from a woman between 70 and 85 years old in good health.

This clonotype was seen only a few times. The V gene is TRBV20-1, the J gene TRBJ2-2, with 9 bases identical to TRBD2. Germline V gene sequence: CDR1 DFQATT, CDR2 SNEGSKA (reference sequence). The V and J ends lost 3 bases and 6 bases, in that order; junction bases with no gene match: 5. The CDR3 has 14 residues. CDR3 protein: CSARREGSPGELFF. In DNA, the CDR3 is TGCAGTGCTAGGCGGGAGGGGAGCCCCGGGGAGCTGTTTTTT.

The chain uses TRBV6-6 and TRBJ1-2, with TRBD1 as a possible D gene (5 bases). Trimming left V 0 bases short and J 7 bases short, with 9 bases between. The CDR3 has 13 amino acids. CDR1 is MNHNY and CDR2 is SVGAGI in the germline V gene (reference sequence). The DNA of the CDR3 is TGTGCCAGCAGTTACTCAGGGGTTGGTGGCTACACCTTC. This codes for CASSYSGVGGYTF.

The chain has TRBV7-2 and TRBJ2-1; D assignment may be TRBD1 or TRBD2 (5 bases each). Trimming took 5 bases from V and 2 from J, leaving 13 bases between them. Germline loops: CDR1 SGHTA, CDR2 FQGNSA. The CDR3 is 15 amino acids. This CDR3 is CASSAWDGTYNEQFF. The CDR3 DNA is TGTGCCAGCAGCGCCTGGGACGGAACCTACAATGAGCAGTTCTTC.

This clonotype occurred a few times. This chain connects TRBV27 to TRBJ1-6; D is undetermined. With 3 bases removed from V and 8 bases from J, the gap between germline ends came to 14 bases. This CDR3 is 15 amino acids long. In germline, CDR1 is MNHEY, CDR2 SMNVEV (reference sequence). CDR3 sequence: CASSFRPSSDSPLHF. CDR3 DNA: TGTGCCAGCAGTTTCCGCCCGTCAAGCGATTCACCCCTCCACTTT.

V and J are TRBV5-1 and TRBJ2-5; 10 bases are shared with TRBD1. The assigned J gene may be wrong: the sequence end matches TRBJ2-1 better. The CDR3 covers 16 residues. Germline CDR1 SGHRS, CDR2 YFSETQ. The CDR3 here is CASSFSDRGLMNEQFF. The CDR3 DNA reads as TGCGCCAGCAGCTTCTCAGACAGGGGGCTGATGAATGAGCAGTTCTTC.

This clonotype was detected a few times. The chain carries TRBV25-1 and TRBJ1-4; a weak D match, TRBD1 (6 bases). Germline V gene lookup returns CDR1 MGHDK and CDR2 SYGVNS. Trimming pared 7 bases from V and 2 bases from J, leaving 17 bases between. The CDR3 is made up of 16 amino acids. CDR3 DNA sequence: TGTGCCAGCACTCCCCTAACAGGGTCTACTAATGAAAAACTGTTTTTT. Amino acid sequence: CASTPLTGSTNEKLFF.

In its sample, this clonotype was seen many times. This chain joins TRBV7-2 and TRBJ2-5, with 10 bases fitting TRBD2. The CDR3 has 16 amino acids. CDR1 SGHTA and CDR2 FQGNSA come from the germline V gene. Losses at the gene ends were 1 base for V and 2 bases for J; bases not matched to a gene: 4. The CDR3 reads CASSLGLAGGQETQYF. The CDR3 DNA sequence: TGTGCCAGCAGCTTAGGGTTAGCGGGGGGTCAAGAGACCCAGTACTTC.

This clonotype has a count of ten or more. The chain joins TRBV7-9 to TRBJ1-1; 7 nucleotides line up with TRBD1. Per the germline V gene, CDR1 is SEHNR and CDR2 is FQNEAQ (reference sequence). The CDR3 sequence is 14 residues long. J was trimmed by 5 bases and V by 5 bases; bases with no gene match: 8. This chain's CDR3 is CASSDTGVGTEAFF. The CDR3 DNA is TGTGCCAGCAGCGATACAGGGGTAGGGACTGAAGCTTTCTTT.

This clonotype was counted between two and nine times. This chain links TRBV24-1 with TRBJ2-3, with 9 bases fitting TRBD2. The germline CDR1 and CDR2 sequences are KGHDR and SFDVKD. This CDR3 has 16 residues. After removal of 4 bases from V and 2 bases from J, the junction contained 6 bases not matched to a gene. In nucleotides, the CDR3 is TGTGCCACCAGTGACTCCGGGACTAGCTTCACAGATACGCAGTATTTT. Translation gives CATSDSGTSFTDTQYF.

The chain has TRBV4-3 and TRBJ2-7; 7 bases align to TRBD1. The V and J ends lost 0 bases and 3 bases, in that order; junction bases with no gene match: 8. The germline V gene encodes CDR1 LGHNA and CDR2 YSLEER. The CDR3 is made up of 16 amino acids. CDR3 in DNA: TGCGCCAGCAGCCAAGAAACGGGACAGTTCGGCTACGAGCAGTACTTC. Its protein is CASSQETGQFGYEQYF.

There are many counts of this clonotype. V usage is TRBV29-1 and J usage is TRBJ1-3, with a weak D call TRBD1 (6 bases). The CDR3 runs to 14 residues. The V gene lost 3 bases and the J gene lost 0 bases, with 9 bases spanning the gap. Germline V gene data show CDR1 as SQVTM and CDR2 as ANQGSEA. CDR3 nucleotide sequence: TGCAGCGTTGACCAGGGGCGCTCTGGAAACACCATATATTTT. It codes for CSVDQGRSGNTIYF.

This clonotype was picked up a small number of times. The V gene is TRBV5-1, the J gene TRBJ2-7; 7 nucleotides match TRBD1. The CDR3 spans 15 residues. Germline CDR1 SGHRS, CDR2 YFSETQ. The ends lost 4 bases at V and 0 bases at J; junction bases unmatched: 7. The CDR3 spells CASSAGRDSSYEQYF. The DNA of the CDR3 is TGCGCCAGCAGCGCGGGCCGGGACAGCTCCTACGAGCAGTACTTC.

The chain is built from TRBV4-3 and TRBJ1-1, with D unresolved. CDR3 size: 13 residues. V gave up 1 base and J gave up 2 bases, with 5 bases separating them. The germline V gene encodes CDR1 LGHNA and CDR2 YSLEER. The CDR3 reads CASSQVANTEAFF. The DNA for the CDR3 is TGCGCCAGCAGCCAAGTCGCCAACACTGAAGCTTTCTTT.

This chain uses TRBV7-2 with TRBJ1-1; possibly TRBD1 for D (5 bases). V lost 5 bases and J lost 0, with 16 bases in between. Germline assignment: CDR1 SGHTA and CDR2 FQGNSA. CDR3 length equals 16 residues. DNA of the CDR3: TGTGCCAGCAGCCCCCAGGCGGGGGGGATGAACACTGAAGCTTTCTTT. It specifies CASSPQAGGMNTEAFF.

This clonotype was picked up a small number of times. This rearrangement joins TRBV14 to TRBJ1-3; D is unclear. The germline V gene has CDR1 SGHDN and CDR2 FVKESK. This CDR3 spans 15 amino acids. V lost 1 base to trimming and J lost 4 bases, with 11 bases between them. CDR3 loop: CASSQGVLGGNTIYF. The CDR3 region has the DNA TGTGCCAGCAGCCAAGGGGTCTTGGGAGGAAACACCATATATTTT.

The CDR3 DNA sequence: TGTGCCACCGCGTCAGTGGCGGGCCAACCCACAGATACGCAGTATTTT. It is translated as CATASVAGQPTDTQYF. V and J are TRBV12-3 or TRBV12-4 and TRBJ2-3; maybe TRBD2 (5 bases). The length of the CDR3 is 16 residues. V was trimmed by 10 bases and J by 2 bases, leaving 22 bases between them.

Of note for this clonotype: Relative to the germline gene, one junction end is altered; a read error may explain this. J is TRBJ2-3 and V is TRBV20-1; TRBD2 agrees at 11 bases. This CDR3 region has 19 residues. Looked up from germline, CDR1 is DFQATT and CDR2 is SNEGSKA (reference sequence). CDR3 in amino acids: CGARDTAETSGAPTDTQYF. DNA of the CDR3: TGCGGTGCTAGAGATACGGCGGAGACTAGCGGGGCACCCACAGATACGCAGTATTTT.

This CDR3 is CASSYSGVRGGGYTF. Here the CDR3 DNA reads TGTGCCAGCAGTTACTCGGGCGTCAGGGGAGGAGGCTACACCTTC. This chain connects TRBV6-2 or TRBV6-3 to TRBJ1-2; maybe TRBD1 (6 bases). V was trimmed by 0 bases and J by 8 bases, leaving 16 bases between them. From germline, CDR1 is MNHEY and CDR2 SVGEGT. The CDR3 contains 15 residues.